This TCR beta chain was observed in a study of PD-1 blockade in classical Hodgkin lymphoma (dated by TCRdb to 2020 to 2021). For context, the study as a whole: Nivolumab dosing was 3 mg/kg intravenously every 2 weeks, continuing until either disease progression or unacceptable toxicity. A peripheral blood immune signature of response to PD-1 blockade in classical Hodgkin lymphoma was defined using TCR beta sequencing and CyTOF.

Points the paper makes about the study in general: By C4D1, a significant rise was seen in CD4+ TCR diversity but not in CD8+ TCR diversity (p=0.0027 vs p=0.16), and the rise was most apparent among complete responders (p=0.02). Among trial patients, those achieving complete response had baseline diversity similar to that of newly diagnosed patients, while diversity was significantly lower in partial responders and progressors. Baseline TCR diversity was reported to be lower in newly diagnosed patients than in healthy donors and to be lower still in relapsed/refractory patients. Patients starting nivolumab less than 1 year after ASCT had lower diversity and were excluded from later analyses to avoid confounding by immune reconstitution. The study was limited to a single clinical trial cohort, and causes of repertoire differences, possibly disease activity or prior therapy, remained undefined.

Relative to germline, V is 6 bases shorter and J is 2 bases shorter, with 14 bases between their ends. The CDR1 and CDR2 encoded by the germline V gene (reference sequence) are LNHDA and SQIVND. CDR3 length: 14 amino acids, cysteine to phenylalanine. Just the 42-base CDR3 DNA is kept, in frame starting at base 1. The sample holds one count of this clone. The clone's antigen remains unknown. Base qualities are not at hand, and no much larger clone is one base apart. The Qiagen DNeasy kit was used to extract genomic DNA from unsorted PBMCs and from the negatively selected CD4+ and CD8+ fractions. TCR beta CDR3 regions were amplified by immunoSEQ multiplex PCR using primers annealing to V and J segments. A synthetic immune receptor repertoire was used to minimize amplification bias, and any residual bias was removed computationally once sequencing was done. As for how the authors treated the data: Repertoire diversity was quantified as the Shannon entropy index using custom Python scripts. Unsorted, CD4+ and CD8+ repertoires were analyzed separately, except in combined analyses where CD4+ and CD8+ sequences were merged in silico. A clone was considered expanded if an increase in frequency of at least 2-fold after treatment relative to C1D1 was found, and a pseudocount of 0.5 was applied to clones undetected at baseline. Clones with 0 or 1 copy at C1D1 were defined as singleton clones, while clones with 2 or more copies were defined as non-singleton clones. Clones expanded in unsorted samples were assigned a CD4+, CD8+ or unknown annotation through matching of protein sequences in sorted samples from the same patient. Diversity changes from C1D1 to C4D1 were tested in paired samples using Wilcoxon tests. TCRdb provides this immuneACCESS table in a form limited to in-frame rearrangements. Some clones are lacking; in checked studies, under half of them reflect an unresolved V gene, and why the rest are absent is not known. That table is the source of V, J and clone size, and D and trimming were worked out from the DNA. The sample has about 28,000 clones on record, 80% of them singletons. The top ten clones comprise 15% to 20% of the sample.

This sample's time point label indicates: cycle 4 day 1 (C4D1), after about 6 weeks of nivolumab. Every trial patient had relapsed after autologous stem cell transplantation, and cohorts A, B and C differed in prior brentuximab vedotin exposure. A total of fewer than 65 patients with relapsed/refractory classical Hodgkin lymphoma made up the trial cohort, and each patient's best overall response was complete response, partial response or progressive disease. In the multi-cohort phase II CheckMate 205 trial, trial patients received single-agent nivolumab. Best overall response was determined by an independent review committee according to the 2007 International Working Group response criteria. Trial PBMCs were collected immediately before nivolumab initiation (C1D1) and during therapy at cycle 2 day 1 and cycle 4 day 1. Peripheral blood was collected in 8 mL Vacutainer Cell Preparation Tubes, from which PBMCs were isolated by centrifugation and then cryopreserved.

Recombination linked TRBV19 to TRBJ2-7; the D element could tentatively be TRBD1 or TRBD2, as 6 bases agree for each. The clonotype was recovered from a human donor with classical Hodgkin lymphoma. Sequenced here: peripheral blood mononuclear cells (PBMCs), sampled before the fourth cycle of nivolumab. Read as DNA, the sequence is TGTGCCAGTAGCCCGACTAGGGGGACCTACGAGCAGTACTTC. Translation gives CASSPTRGTYEQYF.